The rows below give T cell receptor beta chains drawn from one sample of a study of blood T cell repertoires in COVID-19. The data were produced by immunoSEQ multiplex PCR, yet TCRdb's version contains in-frame clones alone and is incomplete. Among about 55,000 clones, 75% to 95% were seen once, and the ten largest hold about 6%. Sequencing was performed on peripheral blood. The source is a man aged 40-49 years with acute or convalescent COVID-19. The CDR3 runs from the conserved cysteine through the conserved F or W. D genes are given only for firm matches.

j_call | v_call | cdr3_length | d_call | cdr3_nt | cdr3_aa
TRBJ1-4 | TRBV28 | 14 | . | TGTGCCGCTTCCCAGATTTTGACTAATGAAAAACTGTTTTTT | CAASQILTNEKLFF
TRBJ2-3 | TRBV6-2/TRBV6-3 | 18 | . | TGTGCCAGCAGTTCTCCGGGAAACAAGGGTCTCAGCACAGATACGCAGTATTTT | CASSSPGNKGLSTDTQYF
TRBJ1-1 | TRBV3-1/TRBV3-2 | 11 | . | TGTGCCAGCAGCCGCGGCTCTGAAGCTTTCTTT | CASSRGSEAFF
TRBJ1-6 | TRBV6-2/TRBV6-3 | 14 | TRBD1 | TGTGCCAGCAGTTCTCTGACAGGGGGATCACCCCTCCACTTT | CASSSLTGGSPLHF
TRBJ2-7 | TRBV6-5 | 16 | . | TGTGCCAGCAGTTCACCTCGGGTAGCGGACTCCTACGAGCAGTACTTC | CASSSPRVADSYEQYF
TRBJ1-4 | TRBV24-1 | 14 | . | TGTGCCACCAGTGAGAGGACAGATAATGAAAAACTGTTTTTT | CATSERTDNEKLFF
TRBJ1-5 | TRBV19 | 12 | . | TGTGCCAGTACACGGGGGGATCAGCCCCAGCATTTT | CASTRGDQPQHF
TRBJ2-7 | TRBV7-8 | 12 | . | TGTGCCAGCAGCCTTGGAGCCTACGAGCAGTACTTC | CASSLGAYEQYF
TRBJ2-2 | TRBV11-2 | 16 | TRBD1 | TGTGCCAGCAGCTTCGAAAACAGGGGCGGCACCGGGGAGCTGTTTTTT | CASSFENRGGTGELFF
TRBJ1-2 | TRBV30 | 10 | . | TGTGCCTGGAGCCCAGGTGGCTACACCTTC | CAWSPGGYTF
TRBJ1-5 | TRBV10-3 | 14 | TRBD1 | TGTGCCATCGGATTAGACAGGGAATCCCAGCCCCAGCATTTT | CAIGLDRESQPQHF
TRBJ2-1 | TRBV30 | 16 | . | TGTGCCTGGAGCGTTTTTGGAGTCCCCTCCTACAATGAGCAGTTCTTC | CAWSVFGVPSYNEQFF
TRBJ2-5 | TRBV19 | 13 | . | TGTGCCAAAACAGGGATCGTCCACGAGACCCAGTACTTC | CAKTGIVHETQYF
TRBJ1-1 | TRBV4-2 | 14 | . | TGTGCCAGCAGCCAAGATAGAGGTTCCACTGAAGCTTTCTTT | CASSQDRGSTEAFF
TRBJ2-3 | TRBV27 | 14 | . | TGTGCCAGGAGACGAGCGGTTCGTACAGATACGCAGTATTTT | CARRRAVRTDTQYF